The 2 T cell receptor beta chains below were found in one sample sequenced in a study of blood T cell repertoires in COVID-19. Here immunoSEQ multiplex PCR was the method, and the copy in TCRdb shows in-frame clones only, minus some. The sample lists some 31,000 clones; about 85% were seen once. Sequencing input: peripheral blood. The receptors here all came from a human donor with acute or convalescent COVID-19. The donor label of this sample is uncertain.

The chain is built from TRBV5-1 and TRBJ1-1; 7 positions match TRBD1. The trim removed 4 bases at V and 4 bases at J, leaving 7 bases unmatched. The germline V gene encodes CDR1 SGHRS and CDR2 YFSETQ. This CDR3 contains 14 residues. The CDR3 DNA follows: TGCGCCAGCAGCGAGGGGTCAGGGGGCACTGAAGCTTTCTTT. Its translation: CASSEGSGGTEAFF.

The chain couples TRBV24-1 to TRBJ2-1, with 12 bases identical to TRBD2. The germline V gene encodes CDR1 KGHDR and CDR2 SFDVKD. This CDR3 region has 16 residues. V shed 4 bases and J 4 bases; nucleotides not matched to a gene: 4. The CDR3 nucleotides are TGTGCCACCAGTGACCGACTAGCGGGAGAGTACAATGAGCAGTTCTTC. This sequence encodes CATSDRLAGEYNEQFF.